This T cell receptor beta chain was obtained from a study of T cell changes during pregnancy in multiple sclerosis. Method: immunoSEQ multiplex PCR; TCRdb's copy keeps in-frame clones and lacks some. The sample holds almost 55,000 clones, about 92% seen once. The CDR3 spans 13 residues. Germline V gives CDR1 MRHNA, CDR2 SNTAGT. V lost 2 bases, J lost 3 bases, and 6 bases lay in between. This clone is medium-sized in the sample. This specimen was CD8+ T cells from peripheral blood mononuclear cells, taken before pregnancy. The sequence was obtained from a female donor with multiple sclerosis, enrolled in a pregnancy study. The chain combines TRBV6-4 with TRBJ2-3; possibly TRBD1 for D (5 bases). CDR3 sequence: CASSDGATDTQYF. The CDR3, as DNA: TGTGCCAGCAGTGACGGGGCGACAGATACGCAGTATTTT.